The present T cell receptor (beta chain) was sequenced within a study of blood T cell repertoires in COVID-19. Study at large: Samples of COVID-19 (acute and convalescent) were obtained from the United States, Italy and Spain. In each case, the material was cDNA or gDNA derived from T cells, B-cell-depleted T cells, or PBMCs.

The CDR3 runs 14 residues. The germline gives CDR1 LGHDT, CDR2 YNNKEL (reference sequence). Trimming cost V 3 bases and J 6 bases, with 14 bases left between them. As handled by the study authors: For nucleated cells, counts were estimated from reference gene primer amplification. Some clones are missing from TCRdb's copy, which holds only in-frame ones; the method was immunoSEQ multiplex PCR. The V and J calls and clone size were taken over from that table, and D and trimming were inferred from the DNA. The repertoire holds 75,000 or so clones, approximately 78% seen once, with less than 11% in the top ten.

This chain links TRBV3-1 (or the pseudogene TRBV3-2) with TRBJ1-1; D remains ambiguous. The sample taken for sequencing was peripheral blood. The clonotype comes from a man aged 60 to 75 with acute or convalescent COVID-19. The CDR3 here is CASSQQHQRAEAFF. CDR3 in DNA: TGTGCCAGCAGCCAGCAGCACCAACGGGCTGAAGCTTTCTTT.